Each of the 8 T cell receptor beta chains below was sequenced from the same sample in a study of Ad26.COV2.S vaccination and SARS-CoV-2 variants. Here immunoSEQ multiplex PCR was the method, and the copy in TCRdb shows in-frame clones only, minus some. The table records approximately 340,000 clones, around 92% of them present only once. This specimen was peripheral blood, taken after recovery from COVID-19. The receptor source for this set is a human donor who had recovered from COVID-19.

A remark on this clone: Other nucleotide sequences in the sample specify the same CDR3. CDR3 nucleotide sequence: TGCGCCAGCAGAACAGGGCCGATGAACACTGAAGCTTTCTTT. It codes for CASRTGPMNTEAFF. The V gene is TRBV5-1, the J gene TRBJ1-1; D is possibly TRBD1 (6 bases). This CDR3 is built from 14 residues. V was pared by 5 bases and J by 0 bases, with 11 bases between. CDR1 is SGHRS and CDR2 is YFSETQ in the germline V gene. The variable domain in full, with the rest retrieved from reference TRBV5-1 and TRBJ1-1, is KAGVTQTPRYLIKTRGQQVTLSCSPISGHRSVSWYQQTPGQGLQFLFEYFSETQRNKGNFPGRFSGRQFSNSRSEMNVSTLELGDSALYLCASRTGPMNTEAFFGQGTRLTVV.

In DNA, the CDR3 is TGTGCCAGCAGCGGGGACCAGGACACTGAAGCTTTCTTT. Translation gives CASSGDQDTEAFF. V gene TRBV2 combines with J gene TRBJ1-1, with a weak D call TRBD1 (5 bases). In germline, CDR1 is SNHLY, CDR2 FYNNEI. CDR3 length: 13 amino acids. Trimming left V 6 bases short and J 3 bases short, with 11 bases between. Full variable domain (missing parts from reference TRBV2 and TRBJ1-1): EPEVTQTPSHQVTQMGQEVILRCVPISNHLYFYWYRQILGQKVEFLVSFYNNEISEKSEIFDDQFSVERPDGSNFTLKIRSTKLEDSAMYFCASSGDQDTEAFFGQGTRLTVV.

The J gene is TRBJ2-7, the V gene TRBV11-2; D remains ambiguous. In germline, CDR1 is SGHAT, CDR2 FQNNGV. The length of the CDR3 is 13 residues. The V end was cut by 2 bases, the J end by 5 bases, with 10 bases between. CDR3 residues: CASSLSISNEQYF. The CDR3 bases are TGTGCCAGCAGCTTATCGATCAGTAACGAGCAGTACTTC.

V gene TRBV5-6 combines with J gene TRBJ1-5, with 8 nucleotides matching TRBD1. Per germline, CDR1 SGHDT and CDR2 YYEEEE. Trimming cost V 4 bases and J 2 bases; bases outside gene matches: 8. CDR3 length equals 16 residues. This CDR3 reads CASSALTGGGNQPQHF. The DNA for the CDR3 is TGTGCCAGCAGCGCACTCACAGGGGGGGGCAATCAGCCCCAGCATTTT.

The chain is built from TRBV11-2 and TRBJ1-5; D gene uncertain. In germline, CDR1 is SGHAT, CDR2 FQNNGV. V was shortened by 4 bases and J by 9 bases, with 10 bases between the two germline ends. This CDR3 is built from 12 residues. CDR3 region: CASSSPSLPQHF. CDR3 nucleotides: TGTGCCAGCAGCTCGCCGAGCCTGCCCCAGCATTTT.

J is TRBJ2-1 and V is TRBV12-5, with D perhaps assigned TRBD1 or TRBD2 (6 bases each). The germline CDR1 and CDR2 sequences are LGHNT and FRNRAP. V was cut by 8 bases and J by 3 bases, with 14 bases left in between. CDR3 length: 14 residues. The CDR3 is CASRPGGDYNEQFF. The CDR3 nucleotides read TGTGCTAGTCGTCCCGGGGGCGACTACAATGAGCAGTTCTTC.

This rearrangement joins TRBV5-1 to TRBJ2-7; TRBD2 aligns across 15 bases. The CDR3 sequence is 16 residues long. V shed 4 bases, J shed 4 bases, and the junction held 6 bases outside the gene matches. Per germline, CDR1 SGHRS and CDR2 YFSETQ. The CDR3 loop reads CASSPGLAGGSYEQYF. In DNA, the CDR3 is TGCGCCAGCAGCCCCGGACTAGCGGGGGGGTCTTACGAGCAGTACTTC.

This clone was counted once. Distinct nucleotide sequences in the sample also encode this CDR3. V is TRBV7-9 and J is TRBJ1-5, with D perhaps matching TRBD1 (5 bases). From germline, CDR1 is SEHNR and CDR2 FQNEAQ (reference sequence). The CDR3 contains 16 residues. V was trimmed by 1 base and J by 3 bases, leaving 13 bases between them. This chain's CDR3 is CASSLGVGRVNQPQHF. DNA for the CDR3: TGTGCCAGCAGCTTAGGGGTGGGACGGGTCAATCAGCCCCAGCATTTT.